A selection of T cell receptor beta chains follows, all from one sample in a study of blood T cell repertoires in COVID-19. Libraries were prepared by immunoSEQ multiplex PCR; TCRdb keeps only in-frame clonotypes and omits some of them. The repertoire consists of some 220,000 clones, with 92% occurring once and the leading ten covering more than 0.8%. The sample comprised peripheral blood. Receptors were obtained from a man in his thirties or forties with COVID-19, enrolled during active disease. The CDR3 runs from the conserved cysteine through the conserved F or W. Fields, in order: D gene, clone size, V gene, J gene, CDR3 length, CDR3 protein, CDR3 DNA. D genes are given only for firm matches. Size is omitted from some rows. Given values are once, few, many or a class for expanded clones.

D gene: TRBD2; clone size: once; V gene: TRBV7-3; J gene: TRBJ2-1; CDR3 length: 18; CDR3 protein: CASSLSSRTSGGVNEQFF; CDR3 DNA: TGTGCCAGCAGCTTAAGTTCCCGGACTAGCGGGGGAGTCAATGAGCAGTTCTTC
D gene: TRBD1; clone size: NA; V gene: TRBV23-1; J gene: TRBJ2-7; CDR3 length: 14; CDR3 protein: CASSPGQGGFEQYF; CDR3 DNA: TGCGCCAGCAGTCCGGGACAGGGGGGTTTCGAGCAGTACTTC
D gene: TRBD1; clone size: NA; V gene: TRBV12-3/TRBV12-4; J gene: TRBJ2-7; CDR3 length: 13; CDR3 protein: CASSLGQVYEQYF; CDR3 DNA: TGTGCCAGCAGCCTTGGACAGGTGTACGAGCAGTACTTC
D gene: TRBD1; clone size: NA; V gene: TRBV5-4; J gene: TRBJ1-2; CDR3 length: 13; CDR3 protein: CASSWDREDGYTF; CDR3 DNA: TGTGCCAGCAGCTGGGACAGGGAGGACGGCTACACCTTC
D gene: NA; clone size: few; V gene: TRBV27; J gene: TRBJ1-1; CDR3 length: 15; CDR3 protein: CASSRGGTANTEAFF; CDR3 DNA: TGTGCCAGCAGTCGGGGGGGGACGGCGAACACTGAAGCTTTCTTT
D gene: TRBD1; clone size: NA; V gene: TRBV6-5; J gene: TRBJ1-5; CDR3 length: 13; CDR3 protein: CATKTGGLQPQHF; CDR3 DNA: TGTGCCACCAAAACAGGGGGTCTTCAGCCCCAGCATTTT
D gene: NA; clone size: NA; V gene: TRBV3-1/TRBV3-2; J gene: TRBJ1-1; CDR3 length: 16; CDR3 protein: CASSHEGGGGWAEAFF; CDR3 DNA: TGTGCCAGCAGCCACGAAGGGGGTGGGGGTTGGGCTGAAGCTTTCTTT
D gene: NA; clone size: NA; V gene: TRBV3-1/TRBV3-2; J gene: TRBJ1-5; CDR3 length: 18; CDR3 protein: CASSQVVEDTYSNQPQHF; CDR3 DNA: TGTGCCAGCAGCCAAGTGGTTGAGGATACGTATAGCAATCAGCCCCAGCATTTT
D gene: NA; clone size: NA; V gene: TRBV5-1; J gene: TRBJ1-5; CDR3 length: 18; CDR3 protein: CASSLAPRTDHSNQPQHF; CDR3 DNA: TGCGCCAGCAGCTTGGCGCCGAGGACAGACCATAGCAATCAGCCCCAGCATTTT
D gene: NA; clone size: NA; V gene: TRBV21-1; J gene: TRBJ2-3; CDR3 length: 17; CDR3 protein: CASSKEGGTGSTDTQYF; CDR3 DNA: TGTGCCAGCAGCAAAGAAGGGGGGACAGGCTCCACAGATACGCAGTATTTT
D gene: NA; clone size: NA; V gene: TRBV5-1; J gene: TRBJ1-1; CDR3 length: 14; CDR3 protein: CASSLAGEGTEAFF; CDR3 DNA: TGCGCCAGCAGCTTGGCGGGGGAAGGAACTGAAGCTTTCTTT
D gene: TRBD1; clone size: once; V gene: TRBV13; J gene: TRBJ2-1; CDR3 length: 16; CDR3 protein: CASSLGRRQGANEQFF; CDR3 DNA: TGTGCCAGCAGCTTAGGCCGTCGACAGGGGGCCAATGAGCAGTTCTTC
D gene: TRBD1; clone size: NA; V gene: TRBV27; J gene: TRBJ1-6; CDR3 length: 15; CDR3 protein: CASREDRAENSPLHF; CDR3 DNA: TGTGCCAGCAGAGAAGACAGGGCCGAAAATTCACCCCTCCACTTT
D gene: TRBD2; clone size: once; V gene: TRBV4-1; J gene: TRBJ2-3; CDR3 length: 18; CDR3 protein: CASSQVGFSGGITDTQYF; CDR3 DNA: TGCGCCAGCAGCCAAGTTGGGTTCAGCGGGGGGATCACAGATACGCAGTATTTT
D gene: TRBD1; clone size: NA; V gene: TRBV10-1; J gene: TRBJ2-3; CDR3 length: 14; CDR3 protein: CASTYRGEADTQYF; CDR3 DNA: TGCGCCAGCACCTACAGGGGGGAGGCAGATACGCAGTATTTT
D gene: NA; clone size: NA; V gene: TRBV11-2; J gene: TRBJ2-7; CDR3 length: 12; CDR3 protein: CASSLGAGQRYF; CDR3 DNA: TGTGCCAGCAGCTTAGGGGCAGGACAAAGGTACTTC
D gene: NA; clone size: NA; V gene: TRBV6-5; J gene: TRBJ2-3; CDR3 length: 15; CDR3 protein: CASSSSSVRVDTQYF; CDR3 DNA: TGTGCCAGCAGTTCCTCTTCTGTACGGGTCGATACGCAGTATTTT
D gene: TRBD1; clone size: NA; V gene: TRBV6-2/TRBV6-3; J gene: TRBJ2-3; CDR3 length: 18; CDR3 protein: CASSYRDRGRLGADTQYF; CDR3 DNA: TGTGCCAGCAGTTACAGGGACAGGGGGCGCTTGGGTGCAGATACGCAGTATTTT
D gene: NA; clone size: once; V gene: TRBV11-3; J gene: TRBJ2-2; CDR3 length: 16; CDR3 protein: CASSSRGPPNTGELFF; CDR3 DNA: TGTGCCAGCAGCTCTAGAGGGCCTCCGAACACCGGGGAGCTGTTTTTT
D gene: TRBD2; clone size: NA; V gene: TRBV30; J gene: TRBJ2-3; CDR3 length: 17; CDR3 protein: CAWSADPTSGITDTQYF; CDR3 DNA: TGTGCCTGGAGTGCCGACCCGACTAGCGGAATCACAGATACGCAGTATTTT
D gene: NA; clone size: once; V gene: TRBV5-1; J gene: TRBJ1-2; CDR3 length: 14; CDR3 protein: CASSLSGGSYGYTF; CDR3 DNA: TGCGCCAGCAGCTTGTCAGGAGGATCCTATGGCTACACCTTC
D gene: TRBD1; clone size: NA; V gene: TRBV5-1; J gene: TRBJ2-6; CDR3 length: 18; CDR3 protein: CASRGPTGDNTGANVLTF; CDR3 DNA: TGCGCCAGCAGGGGGCCGACAGGGGACAACACTGGGGCCAACGTCCTGACTTTC
D gene: NA; clone size: NA; V gene: TRBV3-1/TRBV3-2; J gene: TRBJ2-1; CDR3 length: 15; CDR3 protein: CASSQVWFPGGEQFF; CDR3 DNA: TGTGCCAGCAGCCAAGTTTGGTTTCCCGGCGGTGAGCAGTTCTTC
D gene: NA; clone size: NA; V gene: TRBV9; J gene: TRBJ1-2; CDR3 length: 15; CDR3 protein: CASSVGKGLSYGYTF; CDR3 DNA: TGTGCCAGCAGCGTAGGCAAGGGGCTGAGCTATGGCTACACCTTC
D gene: NA; clone size: NA; V gene: TRBV30; J gene: TRBJ1-1; CDR3 length: 14; CDR3 protein: CAWSMGPWATEAFF; CDR3 DNA: TGTGCCTGGAGTATGGGGCCGTGGGCCACTGAAGCTTTCTTT
D gene: TRBD2; clone size: NA; V gene: TRBV14; J gene: TRBJ2-1; CDR3 length: 19; CDR3 protein: CASSRRGTRYWSSYNEQFF; CDR3 DNA: TGTGCCAGCAGCCGGCGCGGGACTAGATATTGGAGCTCCTACAATGAGCAGTTCTTC
D gene: TRBD1; clone size: NA; V gene: TRBV19; J gene: TRBJ1-5; CDR3 length: 12; CDR3 protein: CASRTGNQPQHF; CDR3 DNA: TGTGCCAGCAGGACAGGGAATCAGCCCCAGCATTTT
D gene: TRBD1; clone size: NA; V gene: TRBV7-6; J gene: TRBJ2-2; CDR3 length: 14; CDR3 protein: CASSWTGGARELFF; CDR3 DNA: TGTGCCAGCAGCTGGACAGGGGGAGCAAGGGAGCTGTTTTTT
D gene: TRBD1; clone size: NA; V gene: TRBV9; J gene: TRBJ2-3; CDR3 length: 15; CDR3 protein: CASSEGTGWMNTQYF; CDR3 DNA: TGTGCCAGCAGCGAGGGGACAGGGTGGATGAATACGCAGTATTTT
D gene: NA; clone size: NA; V gene: TRBV4-2; J gene: TRBJ2-2; CDR3 length: 14; CDR3 protein: CASSQAANTGELFF; CDR3 DNA: TGTGCCAGCAGCCAGGCAGCGAACACCGGGGAGCTGTTTTTT
D gene: TRBD1; clone size: once; V gene: TRBV19; J gene: TRBJ2-7; CDR3 length: 14; CDR3 protein: CASSPGQGTYEQYF; CDR3 DNA: TGTGCCAGTAGCCCGGGACAGGGTACCTACGAGCAGTACTTC
D gene: NA; clone size: NA; V gene: TRBV9; J gene: TRBJ2-5; CDR3 length: 14; CDR3 protein: CASSSVRGGETQYF; CDR3 DNA: TGTGCCAGCAGCTCGGTACGGGGAGGTGAGACCCAGTACTTC
D gene: TRBD1; clone size: NA; V gene: TRBV24-1; J gene: TRBJ2-7; CDR3 length: 16; CDR3 protein: CATSDPAKTGVAEQYF; CDR3 DNA: TGTGCCACCAGTGACCCGGCCAAGACAGGGGTCGCCGAGCAGTACTTC
D gene: NA; clone size: NA; V gene: TRBV6-5; J gene: TRBJ1-2; CDR3 length: 13; CDR3 protein: CASSNPGGSGYTF; CDR3 DNA: TGTGCCAGCAGCAACCCGGGTGGGTCTGGCTACACCTTC
D gene: TRBD2; clone size: few; V gene: TRBV5-6; J gene: TRBJ2-2; CDR3 length: 15; CDR3 protein: CASTGGTSGTGELFF; CDR3 DNA: TGTGCCAGCACCGGCGGGACTAGCGGGACGGGGGAGCTGTTTTTT
D gene: NA; clone size: NA; V gene: TRBV30; J gene: TRBJ1-5; CDR3 length: 15; CDR3 protein: CAWSMGVQGHQPQHF; CDR3 DNA: TGTGCCTGGAGCATGGGGGTACAGGGACATCAGCCCCAGCATTTT
D gene: TRBD2; clone size: NA; V gene: TRBV4-1; J gene: TRBJ2-5; CDR3 length: 16; CDR3 protein: CASSQLAGELLETQYF; CDR3 DNA: TGCGCCAGCAGCCAACTAGCGGGGGAACTTCTCGAGACCCAGTACTTC
D gene: TRBD1; clone size: NA; V gene: TRBV9; J gene: TRBJ1-3; CDR3 length: 15; CDR3 protein: CASSNRQGGGNTIYF; CDR3 DNA: TGTGCCAGCAGCAACCGACAGGGGGGTGGAAACACCATATATTTT
D gene: TRBD1; clone size: NA; V gene: TRBV7-7; J gene: TRBJ1-1; CDR3 length: 13; CDR3 protein: CASSLGQGTEAFF; CDR3 DNA: TGTGCCAGCAGCTTGGGACAGGGCACTGAAGCTTTCTTT
D gene: TRBD1; clone size: NA; V gene: TRBV4-2; J gene: TRBJ1-5; CDR3 length: 14; CDR3 protein: CASSPGQGYQPQHF; CDR3 DNA: TGTGCCAGCAGCCCCGGACAGGGATATCAGCCCCAGCATTTT
D gene: NA; clone size: NA; V gene: TRBV3-1/TRBV3-2; J gene: TRBJ2-5; CDR3 length: 19; CDR3 protein: CASSQRQKVLRTQEETQYF; CDR3 DNA: TGTGCCAGCAGCCAAAGGCAAAAAGTACTTCGGACACAAGAAGAGACCCAGTACTTC